Listed below are T cell receptor beta chains from one sample, sequenced in a study of neoadjuvant anti-PD-1 for oral cavity cancer. Measured with immunoSEQ multiplex PCR; TCRdb has only the in-frame clones, and not every one. The sample has around 14,000 clones, 70% to 75% seen once. The sequencing here drew on PBMCs, taken before nivolumab (anti-PD-1) treatment. These receptors were taken from a person aged 40-85 years with oral cavity squamous cell carcinoma. Both conserved end residues are part of each CDR3. D genes are given only for firm matches. Clone size appears in some rows only: once, few, many, or a class for an expanded clone.

abundance: once
d_gene: TRBD2
v_gene: TRBV5-1
j_gene: TRBJ2-7
CDR3nt: TGCGCCAGCAGCTCCCGACTAGCGGGGGACTACGAGCAGTACTTC
CDR3aa: CASSSRLAGDYEQYF

abundance: few
d_gene: -
v_gene: TRBV7-6
j_gene: TRBJ2-2
CDR3nt: TGTGCCAGCAGCCCAGGAGGGAGAAACACCGGGGAGCTGTTTTTT
CDR3aa: CASSPGGRNTGELFF

abundance: -
d_gene: -
v_gene: TRBV2
j_gene: TRBJ1-1
CDR3nt: TGTGCCAGCAGTGAGGAGGCAGGGGCCAACACTGAAGCTTTCTTT
CDR3aa: CASSEEAGANTEAFF

abundance: -
d_gene: -
v_gene: TRBV7-3
j_gene: TRBJ2-1
CDR3nt: TGTGCCAGCAGCTTTGACGATCGGTCCTACAATGAGCAGTTCTTC
CDR3aa: CASSFDDRSYNEQFF

abundance: -
d_gene: TRBD1
v_gene: TRBV7-9
j_gene: TRBJ1-2
CDR3nt: TGTGCCAGCAGTCCCCGGCCCGGACAGGGGGCCCCCCGTAACTATGGCTACACCTTC
CDR3aa: CASSPRPGQGAPRNYGYTF

abundance: -
d_gene: -
v_gene: TRBV6-5
j_gene: TRBJ1-5
CDR3nt: TGTGCCAGCAGTTACGGGCAGGGGAGGCCGCCCCAGCATTTT
CDR3aa: CASSYGQGRPPQHF

abundance: -
d_gene: TRBD1
v_gene: TRBV15
j_gene: TRBJ2-7
CDR3nt: TGTGCCACCAGCAGAGGGTTTACAGGGGGGCTGGACGAGCAGTACTTC
CDR3aa: CATSRGFTGGLDEQYF

abundance: few
d_gene: -
v_gene: TRBV28
j_gene: TRBJ1-3
CDR3nt: TGTGCCAGCAGCACCTACCAGGGATACACCATATATTTT
CDR3aa: CASSTYQGYTIYF

abundance: once
d_gene: TRBD2
v_gene: TRBV6-1
j_gene: TRBJ2-1
CDR3nt: TGTGCCAGCAGTGAGACTAGCGGGGGCTCGGATGAGCAGTTCTTC
CDR3aa: CASSETSGGSDEQFF

abundance: -
d_gene: -
v_gene: TRBV4-1
j_gene: TRBJ1-4
CDR3nt: TGCGCCAGCAGCCGCGGGCAAACGACGAGTGAAAAACTGTTTTTT
CDR3aa: CASSRGQTTSEKLFF

abundance: -
d_gene: TRBD2
v_gene: TRBV4-1
j_gene: TRBJ2-1
CDR3nt: TGCGCCAGCAGTCAAGTCCGCTTTAAACTAGCGGGGGGTGACAATGAGCAGTTCTTC
CDR3aa: CASSQVRFKLAGGDNEQFF

abundance: -
d_gene: -
v_gene: TRBV4-1
j_gene: TRBJ1-3
CDR3nt: TGCGCCAGCAGCCAGCACGGTTGGAGTGTAGAACCAAACACCATATATTTT
CDR3aa: CASSQHGWSVEPNTIYF

abundance: -
d_gene: -
v_gene: TRBV21-1
j_gene: TRBJ1-2
CDR3nt: TGTGCCAGACTGTATGGCTACACCTTC
CDR3aa: CARLYGYTF

abundance: -
d_gene: -
v_gene: TRBV18
j_gene: TRBJ2-2
CDR3nt: TGTGCCAGCTCACCACCCGGCATTGTTTGGGGGCTACGGGCCGGGGAGCTGTTTTTT
CDR3aa: CASSPPGIVWGLRAGELFF

abundance: few
d_gene: TRBD1
v_gene: TRBV6-6
j_gene: TRBJ1-1
CDR3nt: TGTGCCAGCAGCCACGGGCAGGGGGCCGCTGAAGCTTTCTTT
CDR3aa: CASSHGQGAAEAFF

abundance: -
d_gene: -
v_gene: TRBV10-3
j_gene: TRBJ2-5
CDR3nt: TGTGCCACGGGACAATCGGAGACCCAGTACTTC
CDR3aa: CATGQSETQYF

abundance: -
d_gene: -
v_gene: TRBV6-5
j_gene: TRBJ1-2
CDR3nt: TGTGCCAGCAGTGAAGACAGGTCTGATGGCTACACCTTC
CDR3aa: CASSEDRSDGYTF

abundance: -
d_gene: -
v_gene: TRBV7-2
j_gene: TRBJ2-5
CDR3nt: TGTGCCAGCAGTCCGGTGAGAGGGGTCGGCGAGACCCAGTACTTC
CDR3aa: CASSPVRGVGETQYF

abundance: -
d_gene: -
v_gene: TRBV28
j_gene: TRBJ1-5
CDR3nt: TGTGCCAGCAGTTCCCAGGGGACTAGCAATCAGCCCCAGCATTTT
CDR3aa: CASSSQGTSNQPQHF

abundance: once
d_gene: -
v_gene: TRBV30
j_gene: TRBJ1-1
CDR3nt: TGTGCCTGGAGTAGGTTGGGGAACACTGAAGCTTTCTTT
CDR3aa: CAWSRLGNTEAFF